This section outlines one T cell receptor (beta chain) sequence together with its context. Its cognate antigen is unknown. The CDR3 is 10 residues long. CDR1 and CDR2 (germline): SNHLY, FYNNEI. V was shortened by 7 bases and J by 11 bases, with 9 bases between the two germline ends. The source of the sample is a study of T-cell memory formation after mild COVID-19. Study observations and caveats: Specificity for SARS-CoV-2 was not confirmed among the second-wave clones peaking on day 37.

TCRdb re-derived calls from the 5' RACE reads in MiXCR, one entry per CDR3 protein. Among 85,000 to 120,000 distinct CDR3 sequences, about a sixth were seen once, and the ten largest hold roughly 31%. The TCR originated in an adult woman who had mild COVID-19 (a few samples of this study predate the infection). Cell type and time point are not known. The chain uses TRBV2 and TRBJ2-1, with D possibly being TRBD1 or TRBD2 (5 bases each). Material for sequencing was PBMCs or a T cell subset sorted from them (not recorded which). CDR3 nucleotides: TGTGCCAGCATGGGACCCAAGCAGTTCTTC. Protein sequence: CASMGPKQFF.